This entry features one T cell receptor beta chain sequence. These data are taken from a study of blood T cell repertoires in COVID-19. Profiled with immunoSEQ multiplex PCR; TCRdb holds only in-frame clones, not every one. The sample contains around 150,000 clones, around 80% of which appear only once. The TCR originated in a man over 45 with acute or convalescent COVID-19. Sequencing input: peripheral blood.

In DNA, the CDR3 is TGTGCCTGGAGTGTACAAGGGACAGGGGGTCTAGTTGGCTATGGCTACACCTTC. This codes for CAWSVQGTGGLVGYGYTF. V gene TRBV30 combines with J gene TRBJ1-2, with TRBD1 matching over 11 bases. The CDR3 contains 18 residues. Germline loops: CDR1 GTSNPN, CDR2 SVGIG (reference sequence). V was pared by 0 bases and J by 4 bases, with 13 bases of the junction left unmatched.